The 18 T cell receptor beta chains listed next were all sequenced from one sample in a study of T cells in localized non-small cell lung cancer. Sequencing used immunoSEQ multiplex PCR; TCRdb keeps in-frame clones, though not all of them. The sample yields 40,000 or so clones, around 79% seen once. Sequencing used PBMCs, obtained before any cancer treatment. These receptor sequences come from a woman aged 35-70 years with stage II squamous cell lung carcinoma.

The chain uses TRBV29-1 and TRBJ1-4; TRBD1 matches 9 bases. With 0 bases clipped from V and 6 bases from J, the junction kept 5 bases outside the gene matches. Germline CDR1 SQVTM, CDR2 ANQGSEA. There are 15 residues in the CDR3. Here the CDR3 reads CSVEDGGQGDEKLFF. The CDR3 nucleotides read TGCAGCGTTGAAGATGGGGGACAGGGTGATGAAAAACTGTTTTTT.

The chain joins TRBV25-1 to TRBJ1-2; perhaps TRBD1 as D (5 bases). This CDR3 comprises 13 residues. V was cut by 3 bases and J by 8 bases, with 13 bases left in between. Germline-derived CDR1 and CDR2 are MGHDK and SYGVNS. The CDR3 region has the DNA TGTGCCAGCAGTGACGTTCAGGGTCGAGGCTACACCTTC. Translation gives CASSDVQGRGYTF.

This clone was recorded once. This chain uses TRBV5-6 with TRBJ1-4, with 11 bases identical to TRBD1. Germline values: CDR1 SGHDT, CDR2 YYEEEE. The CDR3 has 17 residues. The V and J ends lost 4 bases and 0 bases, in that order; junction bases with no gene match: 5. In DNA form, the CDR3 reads TGTGCCAGCAGCGGGGACAGGGGGATTGCAACTAATGAAAAACTGTTTTTT. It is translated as CASSGDRGIATNEKLFF.

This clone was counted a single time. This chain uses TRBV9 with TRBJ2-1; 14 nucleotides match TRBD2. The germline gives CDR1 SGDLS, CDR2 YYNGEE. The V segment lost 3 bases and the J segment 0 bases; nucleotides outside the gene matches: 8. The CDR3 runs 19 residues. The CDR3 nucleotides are TGTGCCAGCAGCGCGGGACTAGCGGGGGCAAGGACCTCCTACAATGAGCAGTTCTTC. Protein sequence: CASSAGLAGARTSYNEQFF.

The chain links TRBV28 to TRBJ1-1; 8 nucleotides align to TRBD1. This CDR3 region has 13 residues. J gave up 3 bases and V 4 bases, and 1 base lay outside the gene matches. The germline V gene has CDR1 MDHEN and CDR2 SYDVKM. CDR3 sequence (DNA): TGTGCCAGCAGTTCGACAGGGGACACTGAAGCTTTCTTT. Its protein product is CASSSTGDTEAFF.

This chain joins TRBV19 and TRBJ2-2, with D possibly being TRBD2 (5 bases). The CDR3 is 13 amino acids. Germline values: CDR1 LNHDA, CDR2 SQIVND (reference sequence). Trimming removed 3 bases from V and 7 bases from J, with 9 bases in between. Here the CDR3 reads CASSIHGGGELFF. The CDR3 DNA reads TGTGCCAGTAGTATCCACGGAGGCGGGGAGCTGTTTTTT.

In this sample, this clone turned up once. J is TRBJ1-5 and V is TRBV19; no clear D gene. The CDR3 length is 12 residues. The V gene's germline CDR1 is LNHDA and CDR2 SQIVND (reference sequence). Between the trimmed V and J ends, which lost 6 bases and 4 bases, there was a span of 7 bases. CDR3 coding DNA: TGTGCCAGTAGCGGGAGAAATCAGCCCCAGCATTTT. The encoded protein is CASSGRNQPQHF.

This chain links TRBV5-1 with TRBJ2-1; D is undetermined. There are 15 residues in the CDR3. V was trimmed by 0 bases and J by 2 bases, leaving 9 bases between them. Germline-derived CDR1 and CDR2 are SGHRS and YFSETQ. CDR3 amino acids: CASSLGDFTYNEQFF. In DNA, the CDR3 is TGCGCCAGCAGCTTGGGTGATTTCACCTACAATGAGCAGTTCTTC.

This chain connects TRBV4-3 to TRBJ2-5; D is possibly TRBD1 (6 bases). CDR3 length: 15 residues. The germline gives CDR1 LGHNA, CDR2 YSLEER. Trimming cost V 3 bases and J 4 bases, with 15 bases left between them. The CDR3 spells CASSHSTGWGETQYF. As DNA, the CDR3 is TGCGCCAGCAGCCATTCTACAGGGTGGGGAGAGACCCAGTACTTC.

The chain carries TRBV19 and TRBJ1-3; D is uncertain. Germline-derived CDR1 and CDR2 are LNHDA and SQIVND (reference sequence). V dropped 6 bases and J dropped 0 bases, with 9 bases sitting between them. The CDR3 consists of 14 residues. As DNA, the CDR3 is TGTGCCAGTAGCACGGAGTCCTCTGGAAACACCATATATTTT. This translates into CASSTESSGNTIYF.

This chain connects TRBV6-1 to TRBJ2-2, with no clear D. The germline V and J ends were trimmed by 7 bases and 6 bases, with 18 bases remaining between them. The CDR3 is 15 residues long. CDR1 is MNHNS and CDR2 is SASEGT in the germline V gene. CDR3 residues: CASKVESLLPGELFF. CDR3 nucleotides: TGTGCCAGCAAGGTGGAGTCCCTTCTCCCCGGGGAGCTGTTTTTT.

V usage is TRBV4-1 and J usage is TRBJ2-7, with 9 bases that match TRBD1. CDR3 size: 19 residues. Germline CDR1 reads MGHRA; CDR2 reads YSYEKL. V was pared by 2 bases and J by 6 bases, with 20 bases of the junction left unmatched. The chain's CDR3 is CASSQWSWGLDRGSLEQYV. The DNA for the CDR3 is TGCGCCAGCAGCCAATGGTCTTGGGGGTTGGACAGGGGCAGTCTCGAGCAGTACGTC.

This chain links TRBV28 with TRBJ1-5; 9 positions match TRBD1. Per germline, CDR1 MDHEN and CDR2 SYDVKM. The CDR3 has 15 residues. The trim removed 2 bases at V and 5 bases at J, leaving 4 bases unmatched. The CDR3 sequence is CASSLAGTGYQPQHF. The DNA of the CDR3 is TGTGCCAGCAGTTTAGCCGGGACAGGGTATCAGCCCCAGCATTTT.

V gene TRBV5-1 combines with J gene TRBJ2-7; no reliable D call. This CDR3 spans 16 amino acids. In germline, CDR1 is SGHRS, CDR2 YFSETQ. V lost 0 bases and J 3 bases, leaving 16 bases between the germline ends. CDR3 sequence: CASSLASGPPNYEQYV. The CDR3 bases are TGCGCCAGCAGCTTGGCTTCCGGGCCCCCCAACTACGAGCAGTACGTC.

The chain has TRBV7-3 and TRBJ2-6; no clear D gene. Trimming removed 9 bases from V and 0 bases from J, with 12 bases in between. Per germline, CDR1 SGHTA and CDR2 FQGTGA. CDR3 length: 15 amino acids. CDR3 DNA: TGTGCCAGTACCCCTGAAGGCTCTGGGGCCAACGTCCTGACTTTC. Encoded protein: CASTPEGSGANVLTF.

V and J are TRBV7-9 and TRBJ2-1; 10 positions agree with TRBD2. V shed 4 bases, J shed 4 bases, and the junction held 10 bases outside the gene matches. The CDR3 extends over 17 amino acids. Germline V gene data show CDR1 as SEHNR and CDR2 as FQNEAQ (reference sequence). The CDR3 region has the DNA TGTGCCAGCAGCTCACCCCCGGGACTAGCGAGTTACAATGAGCAGTTCTTC. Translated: CASSSPPGLASYNEQFF. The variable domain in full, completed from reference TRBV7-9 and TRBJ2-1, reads DTGVSQNPRHKITKRGQNVTFRCDPISEHNRLYWYRQTLGQGPEFLTYFQNEAQLEKSRLLSDRFSAERPKGSFSTLEIQRTEQGDSAMYLCASSSPPGLASYNEQFFGPGTRLTVL.

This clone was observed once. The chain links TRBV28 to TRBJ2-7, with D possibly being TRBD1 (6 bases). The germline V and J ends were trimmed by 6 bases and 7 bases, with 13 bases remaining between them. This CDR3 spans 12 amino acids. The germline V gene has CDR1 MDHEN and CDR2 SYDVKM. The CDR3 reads CASRVSRGEQYF. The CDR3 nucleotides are TGTGCCAGCAGAGTTTCTAGGGGGGAGCAGTACTTC.

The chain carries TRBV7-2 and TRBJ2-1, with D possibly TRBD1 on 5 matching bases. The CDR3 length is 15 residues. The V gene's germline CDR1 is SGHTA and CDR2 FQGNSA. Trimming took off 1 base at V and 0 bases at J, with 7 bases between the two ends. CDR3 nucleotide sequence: TGTGCCAGCAGCTTAGGTCAGGGCTCCTACAATGAGCAGTTCTTC. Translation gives CASSLGQGSYNEQFF.